The clone carrying this T cell receptor beta chain was counted many times. This specimen belongs to a study of CD8+ T cells in alopecia areata. A FACSAria was used to sort CD4+ and CD8+ T cells. These cells came from PBMCs. RNA was extracted and reverse transcribed into cDNA as the sequencing template. Produced via immunoSEQ multiplex PCR; TCRdb's table is partial and in-frame only. The sample holds about 140,000 clones, 50% to 60% seen once. V lost 1 base and J lost 8; bases outside the gene matches: 5. Germline V CDR1 and CDR2: SGDLS, YYNGEE. The CDR3 consists of 14 residues. The V call is TRBV9, the J call TRBJ2-1; 8 nucleotides line up with TRBD2. This TCR was recovered from a human donor in good health. The sequenced sample consisted of CD4+ T cells sorted from blood. Here the CDR3 reads CASSVREGWYEQFF. DNA of the CDR3: TGTGCCAGCAGCGTACGGGAGGGCTGGTATGAGCAGTTCTTC. The full variable domain, with the rest looked up from reference TRBV9 and TRBJ2-1, is DSGVTQTPKHLITATGQRVTLRCSPRSGDLSVYWYQQSLDQGLQFLIQYYNGEERAKGNILERFSAQQFPDLHSELNLSSLELGDSALYFCASSVREGWYEQFFGPGTRLTVL.